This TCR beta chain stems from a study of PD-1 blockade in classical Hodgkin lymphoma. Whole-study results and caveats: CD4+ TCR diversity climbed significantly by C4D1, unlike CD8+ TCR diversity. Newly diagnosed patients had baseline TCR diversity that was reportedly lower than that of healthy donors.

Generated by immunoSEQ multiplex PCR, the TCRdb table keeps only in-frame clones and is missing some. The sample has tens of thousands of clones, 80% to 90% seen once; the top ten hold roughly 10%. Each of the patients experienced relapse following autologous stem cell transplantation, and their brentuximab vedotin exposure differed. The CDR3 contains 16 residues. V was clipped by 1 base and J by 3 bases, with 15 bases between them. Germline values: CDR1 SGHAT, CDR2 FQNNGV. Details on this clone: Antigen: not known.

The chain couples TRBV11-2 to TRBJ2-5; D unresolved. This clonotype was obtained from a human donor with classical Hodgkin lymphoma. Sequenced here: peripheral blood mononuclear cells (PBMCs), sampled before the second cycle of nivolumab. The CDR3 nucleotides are TGTGCCAGCAGCTTAGCTTGGTTCCCCGAAAAAGAGACCCAGTACTTC. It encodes CASSLAWFPEKETQYF.